The 26 T cell receptor beta chains in this list originate from one sample, sequenced in a study of neoadjuvant anti-PD-1 for oral cavity cancer (dated by TCRdb to about 2021). To prepare the library, the immunoSEQ multiplex PCR assay was applied. TCRdb limited this immuneACCESS table to in-frame rearrangements with V and J called. A share of clones is missing; checked studies link under half to unresolved V genes, and the rest is unexplained. Within this sample are under 8,500 clones, with 70% of them counted one time only. Less than 3.5% of the sample is taken by the ten largest. Sample time point, as interpreted from the label and publication: after neoadjuvant nivolumab, at surgical resection. The sample was PBMCs, taken after nivolumab (anti-PD-1) treatment. Receptors originate from a person aged 40-85 years with oral cavity squamous cell carcinoma.

The rearrangement joins TRBV5-1 to TRBJ2-7, with D possibly being TRBD2 (5 bases). CDR1 is SGHRS, CDR2 YFSETQ, per germline. Trimming shortened V by 1 base and J by 5 bases, and 13 bases separated the two germline ends. The length of the CDR3 is 14 residues. CDR3 nucleotide sequence: TGCGCCAGCAGCTTGTCGAGGGTAGAGGACGAGCAGTACTTC. The encoded protein is CASSLSRVEDEQYF.

A few counts support this clone. The chain recombines TRBV7-2 with TRBJ2-7; D is undetermined. This CDR3 spans 13 amino acids. Germline values: CDR1 SGHTA, CDR2 FQGNSA. The ends were cut back, 0 bases at V and 3 bases at J, with 6 bases in the middle. CDR3: CASSLANHYEQYF. CDR3 coding DNA: TGTGCCAGCAGCTTAGCCAACCACTACGAGCAGTACTTC.

The chain couples TRBV13 to TRBJ2-5; 10 bases are a match to TRBD2. The germline gives CDR1 PRHDT, CDR2 FYEKMQ (reference sequence). This CDR3 region has 18 residues. The J segment lost 0 bases and the V segment lost 5 bases, leaving 12 bases of the junction unmatched. CDR3 nucleotide sequence: TGTGCCAGCAGCCAACGCCGGCTAGCGGGGGCCAACCAAGAGACCCAGTACTTC. Its translation is CASSQRRLAGANQETQYF. Drawing the rest from reference TRBV13 and TRBJ2-5, the complete variable domain is AAGVIQSPRHLIKEKRETATLKCYPIPRHDTVYWYQQGPGQDPQFLISFYEKMQSDKGSIPDRFSAQQFSDYHSELNMSSLELGDSALYFCASSQRRLAGANQETQYFGPGTRLLVL.

The chain uses TRBV11-3 and TRBJ2-3; 9 bases fit TRBD2. CDR3 length: 15 residues. With 0 bases clipped from V and 4 bases from J, the junction kept 2 bases outside the gene matches. CDR1 and CDR2 from the germline V gene are SGHNT and YENEEA. The DNA of the CDR3 is TGTGCCAGCAGCTTAGAGGCGGGGGGGTCAGATACGCAGTATTTT. It is translated as CASSLEAGGSDTQYF.

V usage is TRBV10-3 and J usage is TRBJ2-1; possibly TRBD2 for D (5 bases). Germline V CDR1 and CDR2: ENHRY, SYGVKD. The CDR3 consists of 13 residues. Trimming removed 7 bases at V and 8 bases at J, with 15 bases between. Here the CDR3 DNA reads TGTGCCATCAAGGAGGCTAGTTTTGATGAGCAGTTCTTC. It translates to CAIKEASFDEQFF.

This chain connects TRBV27 to TRBJ2-5; the match to TRBD2 covers 10 bases. Germline assignment: CDR1 MNHEY and CDR2 SMNVEV (reference sequence). The CDR3 runs 15 residues. The ends lost 3 bases at V and 2 bases at J; junction bases unmatched: 3. CDR3 sequence reads: CASSFASGGQETQYF. For the CDR3, the DNA is TGTGCCAGCAGTTTCGCTAGCGGGGGACAAGAGACCCAGTACTTC.

This chain connects TRBV9 to TRBJ2-3; D is perhaps TRBD1 or TRBD2 (6 bases each). Trimming took 0 bases from V and 0 from J, leaving 11 bases between them. There are 16 residues in the CDR3. Germline CDR1 is SGDLS and CDR2 is YYNGEE. CDR3 sequence: CASSVGPGASTDTQYF. The CDR3 coding sequence is TGTGCCAGCAGCGTAGGTCCGGGGGCCAGCACAGATACGCAGTATTTT.

The V and J genes are TRBV10-3 and TRBJ2-5, with D possibly called TRBD1 or TRBD2 (5 bases each). CDR1 and CDR2 (germline): ENHRY, SYGVKD. Trimming removed 10 bases at V and 4 bases at J, with 19 bases between. The CDR3 is made up of 14 amino acids. CDR3 in DNA: TGTGCCAGCCGAGGGGAGACAGCCTTAGAGACCCAGTACTTC. As protein: CASRGETALETQYF.

The chain has TRBV5-4 and TRBJ2-5; 9 positions agree with TRBD2. V was clipped by 3 bases and J by 2 bases; unmatched bases: 8. Germline V gene data show CDR1 as SGHNT and CDR2 as YYREEE (reference sequence). The CDR3 length is 16 residues. The CDR3 here is CASSSGAGGRQETQYF. The DNA of the CDR3 is TGTGCCAGCAGCTCTGGAGCGGGGGGTAGACAAGAGACCCAGTACTTC.

The rearrangement uses TRBV5-5 and TRBJ1-3, with D hard to call. The V gene's germline CDR1 is SGHKS and CDR2 YYEKEE (reference sequence). The CDR3 runs 14 residues. The CDR3, as DNA: TGTGCTACACAACGGACCCTTGCTGGAAACACCATATATTTT. Its protein is CATQRTLAGNTIYF.

The chain has TRBV6-5 and TRBJ1-2, with TRBD1 matching 9 bases. Unmatched junction bases numbered 8, after V lost 4 bases and J lost 8 bases. The germline gives CDR1 MNHEY, CDR2 SVGAGI. The length of the CDR3 is 14 residues. Here the CDR3 DNA reads TGTGCCAGCAGTTCCCTGGACAGGGGACGCGGCTACACCTTC. Amino acid sequence: CASSSLDRGRGYTF.

This chain uses TRBV19 with TRBJ2-1, with D possibly TRBD1 on 6 matching bases. This CDR3 is 13 amino acids long. The V gene's germline CDR1 is LNHDA and CDR2 SQIVND (reference sequence). V gave up 3 bases and J gave up 3 bases, with 6 bases separating them. The CDR3 nucleotides are TGTGCCAGTAGTATGACAGGCTACAATGAGCAGTTCTTC. It translates to CASSMTGYNEQFF.

The J gene is TRBJ1-4, the V gene TRBV9, with 7 bases that match TRBD1. The CDR3 has 15 amino acids. After removal of 0 bases from V and 6 bases from J, the junction contained 5 bases not matched to a gene. CDR1 and CDR2 (germline): SGDLS, YYNGEE. The CDR3 DNA sequence: TGTGCCAGCAGCGTAGAGGGGCAGGGGGATGAAAAACTGTTTTTT. This codes for CASSVEGQGDEKLFF.

A few counts support this clone. This rearrangement joins TRBV7-8 to TRBJ1-2, with TRBD1 as a possible D gene (5 bases). The CDR3 is made up of 17 amino acids. V gave up 5 bases and J gave up 0 bases, with 19 bases separating them. Germline loops: CDR1 SGHVS, CDR2 FQNEAQ. In DNA, the CDR3 is TGTGCCAGCAGCCTTAGAAGGGACGGCCCTTCTAACTATGGCTACACCTTC. This gives the protein CASSLRRDGPSNYGYTF.

V usage is TRBV5-1 and J usage is TRBJ2-6; tentative D call: TRBD2 (5 bases). V gave up 0 bases and J gave up 2 bases, with 9 bases separating them. Germline values: CDR1 SGHRS, CDR2 YFSETQ. This CDR3 is built from 16 residues. In DNA, the CDR3 is TGCGCCAGCAGCTTGGGTTTGGAGGCTGGGGCCAACGTCCTGACTTTC. Its protein is CASSLGLEAGANVLTF.

The chain carries TRBV6-6 and TRBJ2-7, with a weak D call TRBD2 (5 bases). The CDR3 has 16 residues. Germline CDR1 reads MNHNY; CDR2 reads SVGAGI (reference sequence). Trimming stripped 6 bases from V and 3 bases from J, with 21 bases between. For the CDR3, the DNA is TGTGCCAGCAGCCCACTAGAACCGGGCTCGGACTACGAGCAGTACTTC. This codes for CASSPLEPGSDYEQYF.

The V gene is TRBV2, the J gene TRBJ2-5; 8 bases map to TRBD2. The V gene end was trimmed by 3 bases and the J gene end by 4 bases; junction bases not matched to a gene: 13. Germline V CDR1 and CDR2: SNHLY, FYNNEI. CDR3 length: 17 amino acids. The CDR3 DNA reads TGTGCCAGCAGTGAGGGGGGCGGGACTAGTTTCCCAGAGACCCAGTACTTC. Translated, it gives CASSEGGGTSFPETQYF. The full variable domain, rest sourced from reference TRBV2 and TRBJ2-5, is EPEVTQTPSHQVTQMGQEVILRCVPISNHLYFYWYRQILGQKVEFLVSFYNNEISEKSEIFDDQFSVERPDGSNFTLKIRSTKLEDSAMYFCASSEGGGTSFPETQYFGPGTRLLVL.

This clone was recorded only once. For the CDR3, the DNA is TGTGCCAGCAGCTTAGGATTAGCGGGAAACTATGGCTACACCTTC. Translating it yields CASSLGLAGNYGYTF. The gene calls are TRBV7-9 and TRBJ1-2, with D hard to call. Trimming took off 1 base at V and 2 bases at J, with 11 bases between the two ends. This CDR3 is built from 15 residues. Germline V gene sequence: CDR1 SEHNR, CDR2 FQNEAQ (reference sequence). The entire variable domain, with the rest obtained from reference TRBV7-9 and TRBJ1-2, is as follows: DTGVSQNPRHKITKRGQNVTFRCDPISEHNRLYWYRQTLGQGPEFLTYFQNEAQLEKSRLLSDRFSAERPKGSFSTLEIQRTEQGDSAMYLCASSLGLAGNYGYTFGSGTRLTVV.

The V call is TRBV27, the J call TRBJ2-5, with 7 nucleotides matching TRBD1. CDR1 and CDR2 from the germline V gene are MNHEY and SMNVEV (reference sequence). J was trimmed by 5 bases and V by 4 bases; bases with no gene match: 7. The CDR3 sequence is 14 residues long. As DNA, the CDR3 is TGTGCCAGCAGTTCCCTCGGCAGGGGGGAGACCCAGTACTTC. This gives the protein CASSSLGRGETQYF.

The table lists this clone with a few counts. This sequence joins TRBV15 and TRBJ1-2; D remains ambiguous. From germline, CDR1 is LNHNV and CDR2 YYDKDF (reference sequence). V shed 0 bases and J shed 8 bases, with 7 bases lying between them. There are 12 residues in the CDR3. As DNA, the CDR3 is TGTGCCACCAGCAGAGATAATTGGGGCTACACCTTC. It translates to CATSRDNWGYTF.

This chain links TRBV5-1 with TRBJ1-1; D possibly corresponds to TRBD1 (5 bases). Trimming shortened V by 2 bases and J by 1 base, and 12 bases separated the two germline ends. Germline V lookup: CDR1 SGHRS, CDR2 YFSETQ. This CDR3 has 15 residues. The CDR3 region is CASSFRDLSNTEAFF. CDR3 nucleotide sequence: TGCGCCAGCAGCTTCAGGGATTTATCGAACACTGAAGCTTTCTTT.

The CDR3, as DNA: TGTGCCAGCAGTTACGGTTCCGGAGCTAATGAAAAACTGTTTTTT. Encoded protein: CASSYGSGANEKLFF. The rearrangement uses TRBV6-6 and TRBJ1-4; D uncertain. The CDR3 consists of 15 residues. CDR1 and CDR2 (germline): MNHNY, SVGAGI (reference sequence). V gave up 2 bases and J gave up 3 bases, with 10 bases separating them.

The chain carries TRBV25-1 and TRBJ2-6; 10 positions match TRBD1. Germline V gene data show CDR1 as MGHDK and CDR2 as SYGVNS. The trim removed 6 bases at V and 4 bases at J, leaving 12 bases unmatched. The CDR3 consists of 18 residues. DNA of the CDR3: TGTGCCAGCAGCAACCCCGGGACAGGGGCTCTGGGGGCCAACGTCCTGACTTTC. Its protein product is CASSNPGTGALGANVLTF.

This clone was seen a few times. The rearrangement uses TRBV28 and TRBJ1-4, with 11 bases aligning to TRBD1. The ends lost 4 bases at V and 8 bases at J; junction bases unmatched: 6. The CDR3 totals 15 residues. From germline, CDR1 is MDHEN and CDR2 SYDVKM. The CDR3, as DNA: TGTGCCAGCAGTTCCGGGACAGGGGGAGTGGAAAAACTGTTTTTT. This translates into CASSSGTGGVEKLFF.

This chain joins TRBV13 and TRBJ1-3, with D possibly being TRBD1 (5 bases). The CDR3 is made up of 17 amino acids. V was clipped by 1 base and J by 0 bases, with 13 bases between them. Per the germline V gene, CDR1 is PRHDT and CDR2 is FYEKMQ (reference sequence). CDR3 bases: TGTGCCAGCAGCTTAGTTCGGGGGATCAGCTCTGGAAACACCATATATTTT. As protein: CASSLVRGISSGNTIYF.

This chain joins TRBV11-3 and TRBJ2-2; 7 bases map to TRBD1. The CDR3 extends over 19 amino acids. The V gene end was trimmed by 4 bases and the J gene end by 0 bases; junction bases not matched to a gene: 14. CDR1 is SGHNT and CDR2 is YENEEA in the germline V gene. CDR3 region: CASSSPLLGQGANTGELFF. As DNA, the CDR3 is TGTGCCAGCAGCTCACCCCTTCTCGGGCAGGGGGCGAACACCGGGGAGCTGTTTTTT. Complete variable domain (other parts from reference TRBV11-3 and TRBJ2-2): EAGVVQSPRYKIIEKKQPVAFWCNPISGHNTLYWYLQNLGQGPELLIRYENEEAVDDSQLPKDRFSAERLKGVDSTLKIQPAELGDSAVYLCASSSPLLGQGANTGELFFGEGSRLTVL.